This entry describes one T cell receptor beta chain. This clone has more than one count but fewer than ten. Its cognate antigen has yet to be identified. The input lacks base qualities; no much larger clone sits a single base away. The library relied on the immunoSEQ multiplex PCR assay. For the multiplex PCR, a mixture combining 60 forward primers for TCR Vbeta segments and 13 reverse primers for TCR Jbeta segments was used. The CDR3 region of rearranged TCR beta genes was amplified from genomic DNA with a multiplex PCR assay. Amplified TCR beta libraries were sequenced as 87-base-pair reads on the Illumina HiSeq System. Turning to the authors' computational methods: A later analysis counted about 76 million unique TCR beta chains across the 666 repertoires, and some 11 million of these chains were shared by at least two donors. Raw reads were error-corrected and collapsed into unique sequences with a nearest-neighbor algorithm that merged closely related sequences to remove PCR and sequencing errors. V, D and J gene segments were assigned by aligning CDR3 sequences to IMGT reference sequences. For a sequence to be retained, at least a six-nucleotide match to both a V gene segment and a J gene segment was required. Rearrangements were classified as productive when the CDR3 lacked stop codons and remained in frame with V and J, and all other rearrangements were classified as non-productive. CDR3 was defined according to IMGT convention as the region running from the second conserved V-encoded cysteine to the conserved J-encoded phenylalanine. Sequences without an unambiguous match to a single V gene segment were excluded from the earlier analysis of a few hundred of the donors. An earlier analysis of just under 600 of the donors called V segments functional above 56.7% productive rearrangements and segregating when the between-donor standard deviation exceeded 5%. A statistical classification framework was built for diagnosing cytomegalovirus status from the catalog of TCR beta chain sequences. In a later analysis, TCR nucleotide sequences were compared against IMGT/GENE-DB human TR gene sequences so that V and J genes could be assigned. The TCRdist pipeline was used in a later analysis to assign CDR3 sequences and most-parsimonious VDJ recombination scenarios. In a later analysis, every TCR beta chain was defined by the combination of its CDR3 amino acid sequence and its V-gene family, and reads without a unique V-gene family were dropped. A later analysis removed several hundred highly shared, low-generation-probability nucleotide sequences to deal with suspected cross-contamination and a sequencing artifact. For each public chain, a later analysis derived a clonal expansion index from normalized ranks of inferred template counts within each repertoire. In a later analysis, generation probabilities were computed with a VDJ recombination model fitted to out-of-frame rearrangements, and the resulting probabilities were checked against IGoR. In a later analysis, TCR-TCR, TCR-HLA and TCR-CMV co-occurrence was scored with hypergeometric tests, and a repertoire-size bias correction was applied to TCR pairs. In a later analysis, false discovery rates were estimated by permuting HLA or CMV assignments 20 times. In a later analysis, co-occurring TCRs were grouped using DBSCAN, and TCRdist sequence similarity was added for clustering within HLA-allele-positive subsets. Co-occurrence clustering excluded repertoires with fewer than 30,000 or more than 120,000 public chains, plus five with anomalous nucleotide sharing. The table comes from immuneACCESS by way of TCRdb, which keeps in-frame sequences with V and J called. Part of the clones is missing from these tables; in studies checked, under half for an unresolved V gene and the rest for unknown reasons. From that table come the V and J calls and clone size; the DNA was used to work out D and trimming. Within this sample are under 200,000 clones, with about 80% of them counted one time only. The ten largest clonotypes hold about 1.3% of the sample.

This entry belongs to a study of cytomegalovirus exposure and HLA in healthy donors (dated by TCRdb to about 2017). A note on the overall study: An earlier analysis of 550 to 700 of the donors reported 250 to 350 Gb of sequence data and about 100 million unique TCR beta sequences from about 200 million T cells. An early release covering about 600 HLA-typed donors comprised about 310 gigabases of sequencing data and approximately 85 million unique TCR sequences. Among the roughly 430 genotyped donors, around 79% belonged to the genetic ancestry cluster associated with self-reported Caucasian donors. The aim of the study was to test whether cataloging public T cell receptors could identify signatures of past pathogen exposure. The study used immunosequencing to profile the T cell repertoires of approximately 630 subjects and linked those repertoires to cytomegalovirus serostatus. Besides the first cohort of 666 subjects, a separate validation cohort made up of roughly 130 different subjects was used. To predict cytomegalovirus infection status, the study combined high-throughput TCR immunosequencing, statistical association of individual TCRs with disease status, and machine learning. To study patterns of TCR occurrence, a later analysis re-analyzed previously published TCR beta repertoires from under 750 donors and added high-resolution HLA genotyping. The later analysis used no new phenotypic data to find candidate immune exposures, relying instead on TCR beta sequences and their occurrence across donors. To decide whether each TCR beta V gene segment behaved as functional or pseudogenic, an earlier analysis of some 570 of the donors relied on high-throughput TCR beta sequencing. Donor age, sex, ethnicity and CMV serostatus were collected together with the repertoire data. Genome-wide SNP genotypes for about three fifths of the roughly 670 donors were used in a later genetic analysis, which treated that subset as a discovery cohort. Every repertoire in the discovery cohort had been generated on one and the same sequencing platform. Class I and class II HLA loci were covered by the typing at four-digit resolution. The number of donors typed differed by locus, with roughly 629-640 for A, B, C, DRB1 and DQB1, 522 for DQA1, over 600 for DPA1, and some 440 for DPB1. A few DR-DQ haplotypes were treated as single units for association and clustering because of strong linkage in the cohort. Among around 400 genotyped donors of the cohort, an average of around 220,000 unique TCR beta nucleotide sequences was sequenced per donor, of which 15% to 20% were non-productive.

The research as a whole found: Compared with the roughly 700-donor mean, donors in an Asian-associated ancestry cluster had fewer N-insertions in productive TCRs, according to a later genetic analysis. In a later analysis, the rate of TCR association differed among HLA loci, with DRB1 alleles having the most associated TCRs and HLA-C alleles having the fewest. The authors suggested that the approach could potentially be generalized to other disease states and immunological phenotypes. When HLA alleles, especially DR and DQ, strongly co-occurred, attributing TCR associations to individual alleles was difficult. In the study, around 160 TCR beta chains were listed as associated with cytomegalovirus. V-gene and J-gene trimming of TCR beta chains was associated with a missense DCLRE1C variant in a later genetic analysis, and the association was replicated in an independent cohort. Because counts were too low, about 15 rarely observed V segments, including chromosome 9 orphons, were left out of the earlier analysis of 587 of the donors. According to a later analysis, most CMV-associated TCR beta chains appeared to be HLA-restricted, and the HLA associations seemed to be driven largely by CMV exposure. Some IMGT-functional V segments, including TRBV6-2 and TRBV6-3, could not be distinguished by the 87-base-pair reads and were therefore excluded. A cluster of highly shared sequence variants was judged likely to represent a technical artifact of the sequencing pipeline. While some public TCRs were present in many individuals, most TCR sequences turned up only very rarely across donors. The classifier was reported to diagnose cytomegalovirus status with high specificity and sensitivity in both the original and validation cohorts. Compared with equally common non-associated chains, HLA-associated TCR beta chains in a later analysis were more clonally expanded and had lower generation probabilities. Because HLA typing was missing for some donors at each locus, association tests included only the typed subset. A further reported finding was that TCR beta sequences accurately predicted the HLA-A and HLA-B alleles for most subjects in the first cohort. The presence/absence analyses assumed that sequencing depth was roughly uniform across donors, and that assumption may not be true. Only TCR beta chains were sequenced in this cohort, and the absence of alpha or paired-chain data limited detectable features. Specific HLA alleles were associated with roughly 16,000 TCR beta sequences at a false discovery rate of 0.05 in a later analysis. In a later analysis, several top co-occurrence clusters were reported to appear linked to parvovirus B19, influenza, CMV and Epstein-Barr virus. Correlated functional status among segregating V segments might be attributable to linkage disequilibrium, but an unknown experimental factor could not be ruled out. A few of the identified cytomegalovirus-associated TCR beta chains were confirmed in vitro to be specific for cytomegalovirus antigens. In an earlier analysis of approximately 590 of the donors, most TCR beta V segments were observed in productive rearrangements about 87% or about 30% of the time, broadly matching IMGT annotations. For the cohort, immune exposure information was limited to CMV serostatus.

The CDR1 and CDR2 encoded by the germline V gene are LGHNA and YSLEER. Including cysteine and phenylalanine, the CDR3 has 14 amino acids. Left in the record is the CDR3 DNA by itself, 42 bases read in frame from the first base. The V end loses 1 base and the J end loses 6 bases, and a stretch of 9 bases separates them. The cohort comprised around 690 healthy bone marrow donors. Cohort members were all nominally healthy when sampled, although unrecorded immune exposures were likely present. The donor tested CMV seronegative, placing the donor among the 352 seronegative members of the cohort. A peripheral blood sample was provided by each donor, and peripheral blood mononuclear cells were used for TCR beta sequencing. Genomic DNA extraction from the blood cell samples was performed with the Qiagen DNeasy Blood Extraction Kit.

Sample: PBMCs. Recombination linked TRBV4-3 to TRBJ1-4; the D gene is possibly TRBD1, with 6 bases matching. The TCR was taken from a man aged 25 to 40 in good health and CMV-seronegative. The encoded CDR3 is CASSQVAGDEKLFF. The nucleotides are TGCGCCAGCAGCCAAGTGGCAGGGGATGAAAAACTGTTTTTT.